This T cell receptor (beta chain) was observed in a study of somatic mutations in cytotoxic T cells in rheumatoid arthritis. This clone has only a few counts. Germline V gene lookup returns CDR1 MDHEN and CDR2 SYDVKM. The V end lost 6 bases, the J end lost 5 bases, and 8 bases lay between the germline ends. CDR3 size: 12 residues. Libraries were prepared by immunoSEQ multiplex PCR; TCRdb keeps only in-frame clonotypes and omits some of them. The table lists 9,000 to 13,000 clones, roughly 85% of them singletons. The chain is built from TRBV28 and TRBJ1-5, with D possibly being TRBD1 (5 bases). Sample: CD8+ T cells sorted from blood. The source is an adult with rheumatoid arthritis. CDR3 region: CASSQGDQPQHF. In DNA form, the CDR3 reads TGTGCCAGCAGCCAGGGAGATCAGCCCCAGCATTTT.